This TCR beta chain appears in the sequencing data of a study of T-cell reconstitution after alpha-beta-depleted transplantation in children. A library of TCRbeta sequences, prepared with unique molecular identifiers, was generated. TCRdb analysed the PCR reads with MiXCR anew, one entry per CDR3 protein. The data contain hundreds of thousands of distinct CDR3 sequences, less than 15% of them seen just once; the ten biggest clones take up 0.79%. Sequencing used PBMCs, obtained before TCRalphabeta/CD19-depleted stem cell transplant. The TCR originated in a girl aged 2 to 9 with congenital amegakaryocytic thrombocytopenia, due to receive a stem cell transplant.

CDR3 amino acids: CASSLGSGSHHEQFF. The CDR3 coding sequence is TGCGCCAGCAGCTTGGGGAGCGGGAGTCACCATGAGCAGTTCTTC. The chain employs TRBV5-1 and TRBJ2-1; TRBD2 agrees at 8 bases. V shed 0 bases and J 8 bases; nucleotides not matched to a gene: 7. Germline V CDR1 and CDR2: SGHRS, YFSETQ. The CDR3 spans 15 residues.